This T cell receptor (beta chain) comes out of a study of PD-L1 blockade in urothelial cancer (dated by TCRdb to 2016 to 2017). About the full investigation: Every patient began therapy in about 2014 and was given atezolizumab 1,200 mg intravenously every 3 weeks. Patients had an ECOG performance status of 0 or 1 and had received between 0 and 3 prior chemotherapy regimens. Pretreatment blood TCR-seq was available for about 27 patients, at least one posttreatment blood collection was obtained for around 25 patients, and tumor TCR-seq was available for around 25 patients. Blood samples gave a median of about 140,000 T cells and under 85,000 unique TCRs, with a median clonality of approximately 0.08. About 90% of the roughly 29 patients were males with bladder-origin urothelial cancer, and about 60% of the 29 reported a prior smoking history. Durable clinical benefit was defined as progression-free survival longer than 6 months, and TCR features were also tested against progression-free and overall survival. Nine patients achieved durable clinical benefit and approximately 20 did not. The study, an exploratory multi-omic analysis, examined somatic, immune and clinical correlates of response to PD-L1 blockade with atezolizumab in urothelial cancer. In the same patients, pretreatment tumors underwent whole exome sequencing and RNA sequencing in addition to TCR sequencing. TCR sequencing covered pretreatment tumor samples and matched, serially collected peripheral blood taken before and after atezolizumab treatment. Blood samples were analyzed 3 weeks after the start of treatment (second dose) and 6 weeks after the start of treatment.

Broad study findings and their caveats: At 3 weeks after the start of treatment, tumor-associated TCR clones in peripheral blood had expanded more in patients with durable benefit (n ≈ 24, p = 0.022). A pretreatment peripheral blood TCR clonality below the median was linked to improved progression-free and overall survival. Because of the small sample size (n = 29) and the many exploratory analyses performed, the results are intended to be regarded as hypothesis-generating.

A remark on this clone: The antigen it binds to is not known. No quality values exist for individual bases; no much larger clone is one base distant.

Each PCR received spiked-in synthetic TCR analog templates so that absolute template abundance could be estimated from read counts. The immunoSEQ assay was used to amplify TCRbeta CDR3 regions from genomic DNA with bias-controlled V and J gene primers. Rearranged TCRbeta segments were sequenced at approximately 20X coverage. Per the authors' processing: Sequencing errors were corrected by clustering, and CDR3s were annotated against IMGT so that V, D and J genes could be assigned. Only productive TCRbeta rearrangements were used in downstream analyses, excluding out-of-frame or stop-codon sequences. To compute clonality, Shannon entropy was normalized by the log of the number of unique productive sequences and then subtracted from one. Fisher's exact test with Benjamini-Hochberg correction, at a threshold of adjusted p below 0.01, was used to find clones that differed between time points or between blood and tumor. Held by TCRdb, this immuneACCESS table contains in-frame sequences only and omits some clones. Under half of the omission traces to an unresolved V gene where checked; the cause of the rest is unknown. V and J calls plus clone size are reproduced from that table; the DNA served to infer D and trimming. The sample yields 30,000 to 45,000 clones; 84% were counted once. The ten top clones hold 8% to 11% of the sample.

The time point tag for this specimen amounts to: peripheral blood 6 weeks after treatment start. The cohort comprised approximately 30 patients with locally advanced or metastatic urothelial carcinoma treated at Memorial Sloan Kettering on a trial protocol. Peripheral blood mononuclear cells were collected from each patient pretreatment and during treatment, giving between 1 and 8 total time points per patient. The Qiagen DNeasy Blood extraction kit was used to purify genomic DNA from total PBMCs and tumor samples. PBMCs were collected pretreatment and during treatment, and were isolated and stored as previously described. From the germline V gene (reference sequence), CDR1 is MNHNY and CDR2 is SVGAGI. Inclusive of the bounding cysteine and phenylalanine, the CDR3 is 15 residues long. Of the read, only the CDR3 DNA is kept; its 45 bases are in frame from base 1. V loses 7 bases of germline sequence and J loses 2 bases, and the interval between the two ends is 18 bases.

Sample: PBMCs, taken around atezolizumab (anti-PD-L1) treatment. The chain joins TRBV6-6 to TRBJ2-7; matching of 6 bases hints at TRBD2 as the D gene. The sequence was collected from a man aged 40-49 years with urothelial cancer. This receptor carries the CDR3 CASTDGSQTPYEQYF. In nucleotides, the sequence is TGTGCCAGCACCGACGGGAGCCAGACCCCCTACGAGCAGTACTTC.